Below are 8 T cell receptor beta chains sequenced from a single sample in a study of cytomegalovirus exposure and HLA in healthy donors. The PCR contained 60 Vbeta and 13 Jbeta primers. TCRdb's table, derived via immunoSEQ multiplex PCR, lists solely in-frame clones and lacks some. This table has roughly 150,000 clones, under 90% appearing once. The sequencing sample was made of PBMCs. The source of these receptors is a boy younger than 10 in good health and CMV-seronegative.

The V and J genes are TRBV15 and TRBJ1-1, with D unresolved. Germline values: CDR1 LNHNV, CDR2 YYDKDF (reference sequence). Trimming shortened V by 4 bases and J by 0 bases, and 6 bases separated the two germline ends. CDR3 length: 13 residues. The CDR3: CATSTGMNTEAFF. The CDR3 region has the DNA TGTGCCACCAGCACAGGTATGAACACTGAAGCTTTCTTT.

The rearrangement links TRBV4-1 to TRBJ2-1, with 7 bases matching TRBD1. Trimming removed 1 base from V and 2 bases from J; junction bases left unmatched: 8. Germline CDR1 reads MGHRA; CDR2 reads YSYEKL. This CDR3 region has 17 residues. The CDR3 sequence is CASSQVNRGLAYNEQFF. The CDR3 DNA sequence: TGCGCCAGCAGCCAAGTGAACAGGGGCCTTGCCTACAATGAGCAGTTCTTC.

The chain links TRBV5-1 to TRBJ1-2; D is possibly TRBD1 (5 bases). This CDR3 comprises 12 residues. Trimming stripped 0 bases from V and 8 bases from J, with 8 bases between. Germline V lookup: CDR1 SGHRS, CDR2 YFSETQ. The CDR3 sequence is CASSLGQWGYTF. CDR3 nucleotide sequence: TGCGCCAGCAGCTTGGGACAGTGGGGCTACACCTTC.

The V and J genes are TRBV6-5 and TRBJ1-6; 7 nucleotides line up with TRBD1. CDR1 and CDR2 (germline): MNHEY, SVGAGI. After removal of 8 bases from V and 4 bases from J, the junction contained 2 bases not matched to a gene. The CDR3 sequence is 13 residues long. The chain's CDR3 is CASRGQYNSPLHF. The DNA of the CDR3 is TGTGCCAGCCGGGGACAGTATAATTCACCCCTCCACTTT.

The chain joins TRBV6-1 to TRBJ2-1; D possibly corresponds to TRBD2 (6 bases). Looked up from germline, CDR1 is MNHNS and CDR2 is SASEGT. The CDR3 length is 13 residues. The V end was cut by 4 bases, the J end by 9 bases, with 13 bases between. The CDR3 here is CASSAWRGAEQFF. CDR3 bases: TGTGCCAGCAGTGCTTGGCGGGGAGCTGAGCAGTTCTTC.

This rearrangement joins TRBV5-1 to TRBJ2-2; possible D gene TRBD2, 6 bases. V shed 4 bases and J shed 1 base, with 11 bases lying between them. Germline lookup yields CDR1 SGHRS and CDR2 YFSETQ. The CDR3 is 15 residues long. The DNA for the CDR3 is TGCGCCAGCAGCCAGGGACTTGTGAACACCGGGGAGCTGTTTTTT. Translation: CASSQGLVNTGELFF. The whole variable domain, remainder taken from reference TRBV5-1 and TRBJ2-2, is KAGVTQTPRYLIKTRGQQVTLSCSPISGHRSVSWYQQTPGQGLQFLFEYFSETQRNKGNFPGRFSGRQFSNSRSEMNVSTLELGDSALYLCASSQGLVNTGELFFGEGSRLTVL.

The chain links TRBV5-1 to TRBJ2-1; D is uncertain. The ends were cut back, 2 bases at V and 14 bases at J, with 11 bases in the middle. Germline loops: CDR1 SGHRS, CDR2 YFSETQ. This CDR3 comprises 11 residues. The CDR3 spells CASSFSNEEFF. For the CDR3, the DNA is TGCGCCAGCAGCTTTTCGAACGAGGAGTTCTTC. The whole variable domain, remainder taken from reference TRBV5-1 and TRBJ2-1, is KAGVTQTPRYLIKTRGQQVTLSCSPISGHRSVSWYQQTPGQGLQFLFEYFSETQRNKGNFPGRFSGRQFSNSRSEMNVSTLELGDSALYLCASSFSNEEFFGPGTRLTVL.

The chain uses TRBV14 and TRBJ2-1; maybe TRBD2 (5 bases). The CDR3 is made up of 16 amino acids. Germline V CDR1 and CDR2: SGHDN, FVKESK. Between the trimmed V and J ends, which lost 4 bases and 9 bases, there was a span of 22 bases. CDR3 sequence (DNA): TGTGCCAGCAGCCTAATAAGATTAGCCGACCGGGGTGAGCAGTTCTTC. Its translation is CASSLIRLADRGEQFF.